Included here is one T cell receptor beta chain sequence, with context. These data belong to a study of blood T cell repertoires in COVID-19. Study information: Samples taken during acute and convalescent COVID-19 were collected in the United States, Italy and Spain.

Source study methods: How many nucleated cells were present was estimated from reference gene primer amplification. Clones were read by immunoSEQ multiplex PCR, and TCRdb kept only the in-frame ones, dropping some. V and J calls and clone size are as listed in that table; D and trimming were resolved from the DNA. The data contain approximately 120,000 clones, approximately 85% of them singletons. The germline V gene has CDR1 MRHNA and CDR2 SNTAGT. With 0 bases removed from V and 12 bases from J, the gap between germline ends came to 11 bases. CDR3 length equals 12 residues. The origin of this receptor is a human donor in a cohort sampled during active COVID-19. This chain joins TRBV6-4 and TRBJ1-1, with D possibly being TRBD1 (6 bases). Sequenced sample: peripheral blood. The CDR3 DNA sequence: TGTGCCAGCAGTGACTCGGGGACAACTACTTTCTTT. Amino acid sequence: CASSDSGTTTFF.